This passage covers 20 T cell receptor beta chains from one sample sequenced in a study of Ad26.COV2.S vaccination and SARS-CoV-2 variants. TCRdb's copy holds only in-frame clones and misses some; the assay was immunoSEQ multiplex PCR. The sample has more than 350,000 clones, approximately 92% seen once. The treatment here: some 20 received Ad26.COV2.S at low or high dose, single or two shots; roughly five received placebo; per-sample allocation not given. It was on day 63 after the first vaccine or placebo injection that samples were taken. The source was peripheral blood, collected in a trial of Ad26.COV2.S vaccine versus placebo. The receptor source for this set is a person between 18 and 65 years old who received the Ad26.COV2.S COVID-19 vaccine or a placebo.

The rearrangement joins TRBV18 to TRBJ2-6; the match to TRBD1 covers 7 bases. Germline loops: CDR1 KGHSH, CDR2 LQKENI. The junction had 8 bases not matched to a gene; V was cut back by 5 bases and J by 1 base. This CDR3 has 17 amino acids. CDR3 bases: TGTGCCAGCTCAGCCACCCAACAGGGGTCTGGGGCCAACGTCCTGACTTTC. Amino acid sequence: CASSATQQGSGANVLTF.

The CDR3 protein is CAWSDIRGGRIVYEQYF. CDR3 bases: TGTGCCTGGAGCGACATTAGGGGCGGGAGAATCGTCTACGAGCAGTACTTC. V usage is TRBV30 and J usage is TRBJ2-7; 7 nucleotides line up with TRBD2. The junction had 17 bases not matched to a gene; V was cut back by 3 bases and J by 3 bases. Germline loops: CDR1 GTSNPN, CDR2 SVGIG (reference sequence). The CDR3 runs to 17 residues.

CDR3 amino acids: CAWSRREEQYF. CDR3 DNA sequence: TGTGCCTGGAGTAGGCGGGAGGAGCAGTACTTC. The J gene is TRBJ2-7, the V gene TRBV30; 7 bases fit TRBD2. From germline, CDR1 is GTSNPN and CDR2 SVGIG (reference sequence). The CDR3 contains 11 residues. The V gene end was trimmed by 2 bases and the J gene end by 7 bases; junction bases not matched to a gene: 2. Together with reference TRBV30 and TRBJ2-7, the CDR3 gives the full variable domain: SQTIHQWPATLVQPVGSPLSLECTVEGTSNPNLYWYRQAAGRGLQLLFYSVGIGQISSEVPQNLSASRPQDRQFILSSKKLLLSDSGFYLCAWSRREEQYFGPGTRLTVT.

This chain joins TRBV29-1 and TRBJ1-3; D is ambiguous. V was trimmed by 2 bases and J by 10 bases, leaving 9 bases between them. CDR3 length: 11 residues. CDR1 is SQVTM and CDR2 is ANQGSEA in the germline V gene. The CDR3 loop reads CSVETVKTIYF. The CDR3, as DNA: TGCAGCGTTGAAACCGTGAAGACCATATATTTT.

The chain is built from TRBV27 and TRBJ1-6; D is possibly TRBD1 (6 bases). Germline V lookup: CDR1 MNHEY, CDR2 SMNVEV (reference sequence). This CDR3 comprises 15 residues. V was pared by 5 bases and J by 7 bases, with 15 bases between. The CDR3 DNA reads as TGTGCCAGCAGTGTAGGGGGACGCAGAAATTCACCCCTCCACTTT. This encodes CASSVGGRRNSPLHF.

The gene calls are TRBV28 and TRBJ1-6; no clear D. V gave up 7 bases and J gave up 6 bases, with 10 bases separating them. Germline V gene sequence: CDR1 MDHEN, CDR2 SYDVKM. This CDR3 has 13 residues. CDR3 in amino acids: CASTLPPNSPLHF. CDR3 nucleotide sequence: TGTGCCAGCACCTTACCTCCTAATTCACCCCTCCACTTT.

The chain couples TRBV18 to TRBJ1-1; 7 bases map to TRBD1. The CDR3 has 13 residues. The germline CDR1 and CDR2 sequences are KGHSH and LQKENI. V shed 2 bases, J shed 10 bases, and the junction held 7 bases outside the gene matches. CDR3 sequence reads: CASSPIQGEVAFF. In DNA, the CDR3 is TGTGCCAGCTCACCAATTCAGGGGGAGGTAGCTTTCTTT.

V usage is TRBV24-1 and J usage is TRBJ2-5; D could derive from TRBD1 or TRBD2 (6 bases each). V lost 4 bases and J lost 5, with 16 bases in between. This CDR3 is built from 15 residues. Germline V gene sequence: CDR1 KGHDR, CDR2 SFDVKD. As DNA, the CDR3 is TGTGCCACCAGTGACCCCGGAGGGGGATGGGAGACCCAGTACTTC. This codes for CATSDPGGGWETQYF.

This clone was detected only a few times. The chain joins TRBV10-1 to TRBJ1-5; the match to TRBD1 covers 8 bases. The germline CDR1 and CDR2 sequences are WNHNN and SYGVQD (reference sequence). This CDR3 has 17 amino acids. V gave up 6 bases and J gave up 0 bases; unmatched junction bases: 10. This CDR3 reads CASSGDRNKYSNQPQHF. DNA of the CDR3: TGCGCCAGCAGCGGGGACAGGAATAAATATAGCAATCAGCCCCAGCATTTT.

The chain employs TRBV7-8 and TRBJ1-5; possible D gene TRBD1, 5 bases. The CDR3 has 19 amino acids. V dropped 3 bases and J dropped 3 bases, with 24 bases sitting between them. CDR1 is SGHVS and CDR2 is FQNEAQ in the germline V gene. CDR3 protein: CASSFGARQKPRSNQPQHF. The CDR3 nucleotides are TGTGCCAGCAGCTTTGGTGCGAGACAGAAACCCCGCTCCAATCAGCCCCAGCATTTT.

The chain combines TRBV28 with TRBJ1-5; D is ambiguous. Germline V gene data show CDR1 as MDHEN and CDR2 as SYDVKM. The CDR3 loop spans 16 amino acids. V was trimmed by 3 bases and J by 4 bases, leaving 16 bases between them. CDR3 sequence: CASSFRTDMGNQPQHF. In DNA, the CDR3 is TGTGCCAGCAGTTTTCGAACTGATATGGGGAATCAGCCCCAGCATTTT.

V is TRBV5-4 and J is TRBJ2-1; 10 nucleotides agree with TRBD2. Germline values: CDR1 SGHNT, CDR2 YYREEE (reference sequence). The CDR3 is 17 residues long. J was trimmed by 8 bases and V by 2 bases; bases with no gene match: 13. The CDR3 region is CASSLTPPGLAADEQFF. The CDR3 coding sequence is TGTGCCAGCAGCTTAACCCCCCCCGGACTAGCGGCCGATGAGCAGTTCTTC. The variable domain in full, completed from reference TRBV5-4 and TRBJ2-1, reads ETGVTQSPTHLIKTRGQQVTLRCSSQSGHNTVSWYQQALGQGPQFIFQYYREEENGRGNFPPRFSGLQFPNYSSELNVNALELDDSALYLCASSLTPPGLAADEQFFGPGTRLTVL.

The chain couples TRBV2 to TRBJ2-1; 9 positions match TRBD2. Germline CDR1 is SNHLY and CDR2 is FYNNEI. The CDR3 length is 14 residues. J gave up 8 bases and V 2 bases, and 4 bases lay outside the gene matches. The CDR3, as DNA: TGTGCCAGCAGTGAATCTAGCGGGACAGATGAGCAGTTCTTC. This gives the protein CASSESSGTDEQFF.

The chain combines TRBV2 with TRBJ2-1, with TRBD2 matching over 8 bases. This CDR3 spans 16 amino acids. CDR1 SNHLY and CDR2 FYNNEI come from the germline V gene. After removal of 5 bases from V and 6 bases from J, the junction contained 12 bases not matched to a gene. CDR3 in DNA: TGTGCCAGCAGTAAGGGACTAGTGAACACGGGCAATGAGCAGTTCTTC. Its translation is CASSKGLVNTGNEQFF.

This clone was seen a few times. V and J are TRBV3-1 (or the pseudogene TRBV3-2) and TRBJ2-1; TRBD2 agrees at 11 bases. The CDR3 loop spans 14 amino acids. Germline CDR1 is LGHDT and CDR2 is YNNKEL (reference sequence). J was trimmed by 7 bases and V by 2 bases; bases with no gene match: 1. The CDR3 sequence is CASSQPSGGNEQFF. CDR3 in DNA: TGTGCCAGCAGCCAACCTAGCGGGGGGAATGAGCAGTTCTTC.

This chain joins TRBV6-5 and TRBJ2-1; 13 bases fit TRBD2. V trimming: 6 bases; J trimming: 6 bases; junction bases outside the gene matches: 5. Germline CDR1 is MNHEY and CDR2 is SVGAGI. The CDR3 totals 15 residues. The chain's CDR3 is CASSGLAGATNEQFF. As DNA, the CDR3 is TGTGCCAGCAGCGGACTAGCGGGGGCAACCAATGAGCAGTTCTTC.

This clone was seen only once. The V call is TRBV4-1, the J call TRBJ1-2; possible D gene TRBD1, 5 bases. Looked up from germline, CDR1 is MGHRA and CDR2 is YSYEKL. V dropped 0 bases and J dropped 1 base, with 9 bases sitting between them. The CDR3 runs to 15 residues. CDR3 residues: CASSQETGSNYGYTF. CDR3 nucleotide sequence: TGCGCCAGCAGCCAAGAAACAGGAAGTAACTATGGCTACACCTTC.

The CDR3 nucleotides read TGTGCCAGCAGCTTGGAAGTTCGGCTAAACACTGAAGCTTTCTTT. The encoded protein is CASSLEVRLNTEAFF. The chain couples TRBV5-6 to TRBJ1-1; no clear D. Germline V CDR1 and CDR2: SGHDT, YYEEEE. V was pared by 0 bases and J by 2 bases, with 11 bases between. This CDR3 is 15 amino acids long. Variable domain in full (rest from reference TRBV5-6 and TRBJ1-1): DAGVTQSPTHLIKTRGQQVTLRCSPKSGHDTVSWYQQALGQGPQFIFQYYEEEERQRGNFPDRFSGHQFPNYSSELNVNALLLGDSALYLCASSLEVRLNTEAFFGQGTRLTVV.

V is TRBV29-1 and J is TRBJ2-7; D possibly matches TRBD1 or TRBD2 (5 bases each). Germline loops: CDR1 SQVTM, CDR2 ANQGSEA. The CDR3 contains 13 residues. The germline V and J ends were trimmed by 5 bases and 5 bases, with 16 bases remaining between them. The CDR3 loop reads CSVSRDGSDEQYF. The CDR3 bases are TGCAGCGTTAGTCGGGACGGATCGGACGAGCAGTACTTC.

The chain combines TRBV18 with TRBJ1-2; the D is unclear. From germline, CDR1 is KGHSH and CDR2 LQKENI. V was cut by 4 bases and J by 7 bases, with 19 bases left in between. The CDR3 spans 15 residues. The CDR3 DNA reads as TGTGCCAGCTCACTTCAGGATAACACGGCTTTTGGCTACACCTTC. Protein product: CASSLQDNTAFGYTF.